This entry describes one T cell receptor (beta chain). Assay used: immunoSEQ multiplex PCR; TCRdb lists only in-frame clones, some missing. The table lists a few hundred thousand clones, 85% of them singletons, with more than 3% in the top ten. These data are taken from a study of blood T cell repertoires in COVID-19. Study-level information: PBMCs, B-cell-depleted T cells, or T cells were the source of the cDNA or gDNA that made up the material.

Germline lookup yields CDR1 KGHSH and CDR2 LQKENI. Deletions cut 2 bases from V and 4 bases from J, with 11 bases between. CDR3 length: 14 residues. The sequence derives from a woman in her late teens or twenties with acute or convalescent COVID-19. The sample comprised peripheral blood. This chain joins TRBV18 and TRBJ1-1; no reliable D call. The CDR3 coding sequence is TGTGCCAGCTCACCAACGGGGTTGGGCACTGAAGCTTTCTTT. Protein sequence: CASSPTGLGTEAFF.